A few counts support the clone carrying this T cell receptor (beta chain). This sample is drawn from a study of CD8 T cells in Susac syndrome. The CDR3 covers 15 residues. The ends were cut back, 4 bases at V and 0 bases at J, with 9 bases in the middle. Germline values: CDR1 PRHDT, CDR2 FYEKMQ (reference sequence). The RNA input was roughly 0.5 to 1 ug, and it was reverse transcribed with random hexamers. TCRdb re-called the immunoSEQ multiplex PCR reads through MiXCR, storing one row per CDR3 protein. The data hold around 100,000 distinct CDR3 sequences, with 95% observed a single time. In blood CD8+ and CD4+ T cells, TCR beta underwent sequencing. TEMRA cells were FACS-enriched and CD8+ and CD4+ T cells negatively isolated.

The sample comprised CD8+ T cells from PBMCs. The TCR was taken from a human donor with Susac syndrome. V usage is TRBV13 and J usage is TRBJ2-2, with D tentatively TRBD2 (6 bases). The CDR3 reads CASSSTSTNTGELFF. CDR3 bases: TGTGCCAGCAGCTCGACTAGTACGAACACCGGGGAGCTGTTTTTT.